The clone carrying this T cell receptor (beta chain) was counted between two and nine times. Antigen unknown. Trimming left V 2 bases short and J 1 base short, with 21 bases between. CDR3 length equals 19 residues. The germline V gene has CDR1 WSHSY and CDR2 SAAADI. The sample is drawn from a study of cytomegalovirus exposure and HLA in healthy donors. Findings and caveats of the study: As was reported, the HLA-A and HLA-B alleles of most subjects were accurately predicted from TCR beta sequences.

PCR employed 60 Vbeta and 13 Jbeta primers. Sequencing was performed with immunoSEQ multiplex PCR; in TCRdb, only in-frame clones are kept and a portion is missing. The data hold more than 95,000 clones, with over 60% observed a single time. The sequencing sample was made of PBMCs. This receptor was identified in a woman aged 18-30 years in good health and CMV-seropositive. The chain recombines TRBV10-2 with TRBJ2-4; no firm D call. The CDR3 bases are TGCGCCAGCAGTGAGCACGCGGTCCCTGACCCGCCGGCCAAAAACATTCAGTACTTC. It is translated as CASSEHAVPDPPAKNIQYF.